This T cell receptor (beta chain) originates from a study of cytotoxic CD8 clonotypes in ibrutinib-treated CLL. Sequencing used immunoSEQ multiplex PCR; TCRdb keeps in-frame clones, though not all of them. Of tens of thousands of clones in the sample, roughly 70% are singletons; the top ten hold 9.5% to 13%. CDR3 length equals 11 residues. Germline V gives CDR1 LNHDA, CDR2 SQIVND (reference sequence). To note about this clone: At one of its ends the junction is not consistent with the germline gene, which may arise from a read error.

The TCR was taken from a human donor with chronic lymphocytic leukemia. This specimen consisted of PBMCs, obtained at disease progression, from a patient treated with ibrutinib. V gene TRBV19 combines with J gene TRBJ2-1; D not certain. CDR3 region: CASLFYDEQFF. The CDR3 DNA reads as TGTGCCAGTCTATTCTACGATGAGCAGTTCTTC.